What follows are 13 T cell receptor beta chains derived from one specimen sequenced in a study of shared clonotypes between healthy human individuals. TCRdb's copy holds only in-frame clones and misses some; the assay was immunoSEQ multiplex PCR. This sample has some 600,000 clones, with approximately 96% found just once. The naive CD8 subset, CD45RO-negative cells positively selected for CCR7, excluded terminally differentiated effector memory CD45RA+ cells. The source material was naive CD8+ T cells sorted from blood. The source of these receptors is a woman aged 25 to 45 in good health.

The chain employs TRBV28 and TRBJ2-7, with D tentatively TRBD1 or TRBD2 (5 bases each). The CDR3 contains 14 residues. CDR1 is MDHEN, CDR2 SYDVKM, per germline. Between the trimmed V and J ends, which lost 5 bases and 3 bases, there was a span of 14 bases. For the CDR3, the DNA is TGTGCCAGCAGTGAGGGACCGTCCTACTACGAGCAGTACTTC. This gives the protein CASSEGPSYYEQYF.

Remarks on this clone: At the DNA level, this CDR3 is encoded by other sequences in the same sample as well. This chain links TRBV19 with TRBJ1-1; no definite D call. This CDR3 region has 13 residues. V dropped 5 bases and J dropped 1 base, with 8 bases sitting between them. Germline loops: CDR1 LNHDA, CDR2 SQIVND (reference sequence). In DNA form, the CDR3 reads TGTGCCAGTAGTTTCGGACCGAACACTGAAGCTTTCTTT. Amino acid sequence: CASSFGPNTEAFF.

This rearrangement joins TRBV27 to TRBJ2-1; D unresolved. The CDR3 consists of 14 residues. Germline loops: CDR1 MNHEY, CDR2 SMNVEV (reference sequence). Trimming shortened V by 8 bases and J by 7 bases, and 18 bases separated the two germline ends. CDR3: CASEGPSPLNEQFF. CDR3 DNA sequence: TGTGCCAGCGAAGGACCGAGCCCGTTGAATGAGCAGTTCTTC.

V usage is TRBV4-2 and J usage is TRBJ1-3; no firm D call. V lost 5 bases, J lost 4 bases, and 27 bases lay in between. Looked up from germline, CDR1 is LGHNA and CDR2 is YNFKEQ. The CDR3 covers 19 residues. The DNA for the CDR3 is TGTGCCAGCAGCGAAATGGGAGTAGGGCCCGAAAGGCCGGGAAACACCATATATTTT. This codes for CASSEMGVGPERPGNTIYF.

The rearrangement links TRBV6-5 to TRBJ2-7, with D unresolved. Germline loops: CDR1 MNHEY, CDR2 SVGAGI. The CDR3 loop spans 12 amino acids. V gave up 2 bases and J gave up 6 bases, with 8 bases separating them. Written as DNA, the CDR3 is TGTGCCAGCAGTTACCCCGACGCCGAGCAGTACTTC. Its translation is CASSYPDAEQYF.

The rearrangement joins TRBV15 to TRBJ1-2; no clear D gene. The CDR3 is 18 residues long. Trimming pared 2 bases from V and 8 bases from J, leaving 27 bases between. The V gene's germline CDR1 is LNHNV and CDR2 YYDKDF (reference sequence). CDR3 protein: CATSRIPRAVVGPAGYTF. Written as DNA, the CDR3 is TGTGCCACCAGCAGAATACCAAGGGCGGTGGTCGGCCCGGCGGGCTACACCTTC.

This chain connects TRBV5-6 to TRBJ2-7, with TRBD2 matching over 9 bases. The V and J ends lost 4 bases and 2 bases, in that order; junction bases with no gene match: 4. Germline-derived CDR1 and CDR2 are SGHDT and YYEEEE. The length of the CDR3 is 14 residues. The CDR3 region is CASSEGLAPYEQYF. The DNA for the CDR3 is TGTGCCAGCAGCGAGGGACTAGCTCCCTACGAGCAGTACTTC.

The V and J genes are TRBV6-1 and TRBJ2-7; 10 bases map to TRBD1. The trim removed 4 bases at V and 0 bases at J, leaving 6 bases unmatched. CDR1 is MNHNS, CDR2 SASEGT, per germline. The length of the CDR3 is 16 residues. CDR3: CASSVPTGGSSYEQYF. Written as DNA, the CDR3 is TGTGCCAGCAGTGTCCCGACAGGGGGCAGCTCCTACGAGCAGTACTTC.

The chain combines TRBV7-6 with TRBJ2-3; 14 bases are a match to TRBD2. The CDR3 contains 18 residues. Losses at the gene ends were 2 bases for V and 4 bases for J; bases not matched to a gene: 8. From germline, CDR1 is SGHVS and CDR2 FNYEAQ. The CDR3 sequence is CASSLTGTSGSFADTQYF. CDR3 nucleotide sequence: TGTGCCAGCAGCTTAACCGGGACTAGCGGGAGTTTTGCAGATACGCAGTATTTT.

The chain links TRBV30 to TRBJ2-5; D call uncertain. CDR1 is GTSNPN and CDR2 is SVGIG in the germline V gene (reference sequence). CDR3 length equals 14 residues. V was trimmed by 0 bases and J by 3 bases, leaving 11 bases between them. The CDR3 sequence: CAWSVLEREETQYF. CDR3 in DNA: TGTGCCTGGAGTGTGCTAGAAAGGGAAGAGACCCAGTACTTC.

V usage is TRBV7-6 and J usage is TRBJ1-5; a weak D match, TRBD1 (6 bases). V was clipped by 1 base and J by 4 bases, with 11 bases between them. The CDR3 contains 15 residues. CDR1 and CDR2 from the germline V gene are SGHVS and FNYEAQ. For the CDR3, the DNA is TGTGCCAGCAGCTTAGAAGCAGGGGCGAATCAGCCCCAGCATTTT. Protein product: CASSLEAGANQPQHF.

V usage is TRBV28 and J usage is TRBJ1-5, with 7 bases fitting TRBD1. Trimming cost V 6 bases and J 1 base; bases outside gene matches: 6. Germline V gene sequence: CDR1 MDHEN, CDR2 SYDVKM. This CDR3 region has 15 residues. The CDR3 coding sequence is TGTGCCAGCAGCCTGACAGGGATGAGCAATCAGCCCCAGCATTTT. Protein sequence: CASSLTGMSNQPQHF. The full variable domain, with the rest looked up from reference TRBV28 and TRBJ1-5, is DVKVTQSSRYLVKRTGEKVFLECVQDMDHENMFWYRQDPGLGLRLIYFSYDVKMKEKGDIPEGYSVSREKKERFSLILESASTNQTSMYLCASSLTGMSNQPQHFGDGTRLSIL.

With respect to this clone: One end of the junction fails to match germline, which may point to a read error. This chain links TRBV29-1 with TRBJ2-1, with D perhaps matching TRBD2 (5 bases). Germline V gene data show CDR1 as SQVTM and CDR2 as ANQGSEA. The CDR3 length is 16 residues. CDR3 sequence: CSVEGIRGRTYNEQFF. The CDR3 DNA sequence: TGCAGCGTCGAAGGGATTCGAGGGAGAACCTACAATGAGCAGTTCTTC.